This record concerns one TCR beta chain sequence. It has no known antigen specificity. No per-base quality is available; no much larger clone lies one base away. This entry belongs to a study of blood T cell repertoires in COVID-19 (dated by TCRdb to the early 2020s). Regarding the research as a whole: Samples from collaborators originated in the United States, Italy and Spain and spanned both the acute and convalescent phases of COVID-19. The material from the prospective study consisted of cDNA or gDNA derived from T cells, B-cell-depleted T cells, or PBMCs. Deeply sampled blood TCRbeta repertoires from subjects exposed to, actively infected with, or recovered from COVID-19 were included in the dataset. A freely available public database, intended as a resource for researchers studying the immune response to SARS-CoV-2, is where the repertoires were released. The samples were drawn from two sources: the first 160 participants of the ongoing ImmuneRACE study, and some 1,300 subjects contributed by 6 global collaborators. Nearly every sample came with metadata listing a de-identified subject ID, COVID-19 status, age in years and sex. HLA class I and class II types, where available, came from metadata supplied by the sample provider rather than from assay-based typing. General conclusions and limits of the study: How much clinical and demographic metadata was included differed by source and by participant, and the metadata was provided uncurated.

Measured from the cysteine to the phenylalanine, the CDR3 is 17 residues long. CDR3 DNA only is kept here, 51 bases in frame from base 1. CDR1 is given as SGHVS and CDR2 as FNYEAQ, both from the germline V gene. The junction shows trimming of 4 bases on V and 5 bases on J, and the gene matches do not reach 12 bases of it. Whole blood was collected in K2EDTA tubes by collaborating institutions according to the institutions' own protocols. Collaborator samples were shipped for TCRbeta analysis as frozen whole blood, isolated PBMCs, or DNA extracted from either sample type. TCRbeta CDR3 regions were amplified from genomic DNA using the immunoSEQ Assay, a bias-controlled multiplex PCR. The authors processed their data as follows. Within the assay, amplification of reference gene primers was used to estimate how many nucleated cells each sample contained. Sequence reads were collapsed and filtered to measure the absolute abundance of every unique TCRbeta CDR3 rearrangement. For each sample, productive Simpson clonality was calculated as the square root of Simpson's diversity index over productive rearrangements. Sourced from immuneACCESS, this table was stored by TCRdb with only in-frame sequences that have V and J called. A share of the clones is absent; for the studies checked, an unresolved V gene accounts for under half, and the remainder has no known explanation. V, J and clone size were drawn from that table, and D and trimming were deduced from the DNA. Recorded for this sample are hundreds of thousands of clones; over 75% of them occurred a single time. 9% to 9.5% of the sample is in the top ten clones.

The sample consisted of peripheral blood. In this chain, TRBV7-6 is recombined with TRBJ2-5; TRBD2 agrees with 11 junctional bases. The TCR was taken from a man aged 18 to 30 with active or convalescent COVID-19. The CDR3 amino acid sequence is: CASSSRLTSGGEETQYF. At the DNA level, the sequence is TGTGCCAGCAGCTCCAGACTCACTAGCGGGGGAGAGGAGACCCAGTACTTC.